These 8 T cell receptor beta chains were sequenced from one sample in a study of human T cells and chemical hapten exposure. The authors extracted total RNA from unfractionated whole blood. TCRdb called the 5' RACE reads again in MiXCR, with one record for every CDR3 protein. The sample lists about 120,000 distinct CDR3 sequences; roughly 18% were seen once. All receptors come from a human donor in good health.

The sample holds a few counts of this clonotype. This chain connects TRBV7-2 to TRBJ2-3; TRBD2 matches at 13 bases. V lost 1 base and J lost 6; bases outside the gene matches: 13. The CDR3 loop spans 19 amino acids. Germline V gene sequence: CDR1 SGHTA, CDR2 FQGNSA. Here the CDR3 reads CASSLVSTSGRGGKDTQYF. CDR3 coding DNA: TGTGCCAGCAGCTTAGTCAGTACTAGCGGGAGGGGAGGGAAGGATACGCAGTATTTT.

The sample holds one count of this clonotype. The rearrangement uses TRBV20-1 and TRBJ1-2, with D unresolved. Trimming shortened V by 7 bases and J by 8 bases, and 17 bases separated the two germline ends. Per the germline V gene, CDR1 is DFQATT and CDR2 is SNEGSKA (reference sequence). The length of the CDR3 is 12 residues. CDR3 amino acids: CSDGTAFGGYTF. CDR3 DNA sequence: TGCAGTGATGGAACAGCCTTTGGGGGCTACACCTTC.

The rearrangement joins TRBV28 to TRBJ1-4; no reliable D call. Between the trimmed V and J ends, which lost 6 bases and 6 bases, there was a span of 14 bases. The CDR3 runs to 14 residues. Germline V CDR1 and CDR2: MDHEN, SYDVKM. DNA of the CDR3: TGTGCCAGCAGCCCAACATCACCGGATGAAAAACTGTTTTTT. Protein: CASSPTSPDEKLFF. Variable domain in full (rest from reference TRBV28 and TRBJ1-4): DVKVTQSSRYLVKRTGEKVFLECVQDMDHENMFWYRQDPGLGLRLIYFSYDVKMKEKGDIPEGYSVSREKKERFSLILESASTNQTSMYLCASSPTSPDEKLFFGSGTQLSVL.

The chain employs TRBV5-1 and TRBJ2-1; 9 bases fit TRBD1. Germline loops: CDR1 SGHRS, CDR2 YFSETQ. J lost 6 bases, V lost 2 bases, and 3 bases had no gene match. The CDR3 spans 14 residues. CDR3: CASSFRQGGNEQFF. For the CDR3, the DNA is TGCGCCAGCAGCTTTCGACAGGGGGGCAATGAGCAGTTCTTC.

CDR3 residues: CASSLSAPVDTQYF. For the CDR3, the DNA is TGTGCCAGCAGTTTATCGGCCCCCGTGGATACGCAGTATTTT. The rearrangement joins TRBV27 to TRBJ2-3; D gene uncertain. CDR1 and CDR2 from the germline V gene are MNHEY and SMNVEV (reference sequence). The CDR3 loop spans 14 amino acids. V lost 0 bases to trimming and J lost 6 bases, with 10 bases between them.

The chain employs TRBV28 and TRBJ1-4, with 7 bases that match TRBD1. Trimming cost V 2 bases and J 7 bases; bases outside gene matches: 10. This CDR3 region has 16 residues. CDR1 is MDHEN and CDR2 is SYDVKM in the germline V gene. The chain's CDR3 is CASSLGRKGASEKLFF. The CDR3 region has the DNA TGTGCCAGCAGTTTAGGCCGGAAGGGGGCAAGTGAAAAACTGTTTTTT.

The chain recombines TRBV29-1 with TRBJ1-1; D perhaps matches TRBD1 (5 bases). V was pared by 6 bases and J by 7 bases, with 12 bases between. CDR1 is SQVTM, CDR2 ANQGSEA, per germline. This CDR3 is built from 11 residues. The DNA of the CDR3 is TGCAGCGTAGGGGCGGGGTATGAAGCTTTCTTT. Protein product: CSVGAGYEAFF. The whole variable domain, filled in from reference TRBV29-1 and TRBJ1-1, reads SAVISQKPSRDICQRGTSLTIQCQVDSQVTMMFWYRQQPGQSLTLIATANQGSEATYESGFVIDKFPISRPNLTFSTLTVSNMSPEDSSIYLCSVGAGYEAFFGQGTRLTVV.

This clonotype was seen just once. The chain joins TRBV11-2 to TRBJ2-3; 10 nucleotides match TRBD2. In germline, CDR1 is SGHAT, CDR2 FQNNGV. The CDR3 totals 16 residues. With V trimmed by 4 bases and J by 3 bases, 7 bases remained unmatched. CDR3 protein: CASSSPGLAFTDTQYF. The CDR3, as DNA: TGTGCCAGCAGCTCACCGGGACTAGCGTTTACAGATACGCAGTATTTT.